The present entry profiles one TCR beta chain with its context. Antigen specificity is unknown. These data originate in a study of identical twins. The germline gives CDR1 SNHLY, CDR2 FYNNEI. This CDR3 comprises 16 residues. V shed 2 bases and J 7 bases; nucleotides not matched to a gene: 8. General observations from the study: Monozygotic twins shared more out-of-frame TCR alpha than recombination models predicted.

A template switching step contributed a universal primer site, while unique molecular identifiers were present in the cDNA. TCRdb ran MiXCR on the 5' RACE reads and lists one entry per CDR3 protein. The data hold 500,000 to 550,000 distinct CDR3 sequences, with 22% observed a single time. These data are also associated with another study on T cells expressing NK-cell markers. From that report: Sequenced donors, eight in total, included seven who were HCMV-seropositive and one who was seronegative.

The receptor was isolated from a young woman in good health. What was sequenced was CD4+ T cells sorted from blood. The V and J genes are TRBV2 and TRBJ1-4; 9 bases map to TRBD1. CDR3: CASSERQGGFSEKLFF. DNA of the CDR3: TGTGCCAGCAGTGAACGACAGGGGGGGTTTAGTGAAAAACTGTTTTTT.